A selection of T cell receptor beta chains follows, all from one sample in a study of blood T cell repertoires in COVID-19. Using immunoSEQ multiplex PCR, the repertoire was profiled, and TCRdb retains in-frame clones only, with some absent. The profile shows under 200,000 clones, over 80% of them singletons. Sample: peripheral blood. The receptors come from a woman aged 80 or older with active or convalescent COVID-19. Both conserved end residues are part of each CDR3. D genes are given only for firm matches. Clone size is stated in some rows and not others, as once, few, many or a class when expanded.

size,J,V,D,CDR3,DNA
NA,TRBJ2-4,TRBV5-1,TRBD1,CASSFVEGTVGKNIQYF,TGCGCCAGCAGCTTCGTCGAGGGGACAGTGGGTAAAAACATTCAGTACTTC
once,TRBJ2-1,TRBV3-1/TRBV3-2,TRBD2,CASSRSGGDEQFF,TGTGCCAGCAGCCGTAGCGGGGGGGATGAGCAGTTCTTC
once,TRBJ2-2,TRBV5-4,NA,CASRYWTGELFF,TGTGCCAGCAGATACTGGACCGGGGAGCTGTTTTTT
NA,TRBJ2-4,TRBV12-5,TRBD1,CASGLGAAGTGGVGVQYF,TGTGCTAGTGGTTTGGGTGCCGCCGGGACAGGGGGCGTTGGTGTTCAGTACTTC
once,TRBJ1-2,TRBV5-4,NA,CASSLGRGINYGYTF,TGTGCCAGCAGCTTGGGCAGGGGAATTAACTATGGCTACACCTTC
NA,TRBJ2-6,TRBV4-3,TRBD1,CASSQVSTTGGISGANVLTF,TGCGCCAGCAGCCAAGTATCTACGACAGGGGGGATCTCTGGGGCCAACGTCCTGACTTTC
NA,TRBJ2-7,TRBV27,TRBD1,CASSSRGGYYEQYF,TGTGCCAGCAGTTCCCGAGGGGGCTATTACGAGCAGTACTTC
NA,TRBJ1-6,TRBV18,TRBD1,CASSPDRVDSPLHF,TGTGCCAGCTCACCAGACAGGGTGGACTCACCCCTCCACTTT
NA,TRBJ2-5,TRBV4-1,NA,CASSQVLGGGATQYF,TGCGCCAGCAGCCAAGTCTTGGGTGGGGGGGCAACCCAGTACTTC
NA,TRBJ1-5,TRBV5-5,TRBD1,CASSLWTGDNQPQHF,TGTGCCAGCAGCTTGTGGACAGGGGATAATCAGCCCCAGCATTTT
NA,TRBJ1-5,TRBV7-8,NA,CASSLSTGINQPQHF,TGTGCCAGCAGCTTGTCCACGGGGATCAATCAGCCCCAGCATTTT
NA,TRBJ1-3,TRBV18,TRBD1,CASSPGQGPGNTIYF,TGTGCCAGCTCACCGGGACAGGGCCCTGGAAACACCATATATTTT
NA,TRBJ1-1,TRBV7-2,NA,CASSLSWNTEAFF,TGTGCCAGCAGCTTATCTTGGAACACTGAAGCTTTCTTT
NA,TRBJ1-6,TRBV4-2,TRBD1,CASSQGTGGSPLHF,TGTGCCAGCAGCCAAGGGACAGGGGGCTCACCCCTCCACTTT
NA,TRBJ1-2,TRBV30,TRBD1,CAWSVQGVGYTF,TGTGCCTGGAGTGTACAGGGGGTGGGCTACACCTTC
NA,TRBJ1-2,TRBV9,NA,CASSVGAGAYSGSYGYTF,TGTGCCAGCAGCGTGGGGGCGGGGGCCTACTCAGGGAGCTATGGCTACACCTTC
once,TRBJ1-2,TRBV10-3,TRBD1,CAITKDRGRGNGYTF,TGTGCCATCACGAAGGACAGGGGGCGGGGGAATGGCTACACCTTC
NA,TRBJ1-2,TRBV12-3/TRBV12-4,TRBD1,CASSSDRAGYTF,TGTGCCAGCAGTTCCGACAGGGCGGGCTACACCTTC